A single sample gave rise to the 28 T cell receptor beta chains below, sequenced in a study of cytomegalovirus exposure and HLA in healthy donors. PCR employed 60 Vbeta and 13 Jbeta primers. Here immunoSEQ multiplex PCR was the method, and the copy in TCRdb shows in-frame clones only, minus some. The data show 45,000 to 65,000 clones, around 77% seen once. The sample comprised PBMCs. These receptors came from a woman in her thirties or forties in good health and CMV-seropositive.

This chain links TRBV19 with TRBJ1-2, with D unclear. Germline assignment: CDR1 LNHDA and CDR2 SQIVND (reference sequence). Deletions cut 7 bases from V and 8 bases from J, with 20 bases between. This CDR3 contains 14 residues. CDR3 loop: CASKGDPWVSGYTF. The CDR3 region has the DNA TGTGCCAGTAAAGGAGACCCCTGGGTAAGCGGCTACACCTTC.

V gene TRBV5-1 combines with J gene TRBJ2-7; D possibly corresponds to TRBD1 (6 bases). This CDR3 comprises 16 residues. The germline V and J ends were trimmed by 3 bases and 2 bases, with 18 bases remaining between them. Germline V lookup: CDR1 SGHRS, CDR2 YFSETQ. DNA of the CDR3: TGCGCCAGCAGCTCACCTCCTGGGACAAACACCTACGAGCAGTACTTC. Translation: CASSSPPGTNTYEQYF.

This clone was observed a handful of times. In nucleotides, the CDR3 is TGTGCCAGCAGCTTCGGAGTACGGGCCAGGGGGACTTACGAGCAGTACTTC. It codes for CASSFGVRARGTYEQYF. J is TRBJ2-7 and V is TRBV5-4, with a possible D match to TRBD1 (7 bases). Per germline, CDR1 SGHNT and CDR2 YYREEE (reference sequence). Trimming removed 2 bases at V and 4 bases at J, with 22 bases between. The CDR3 sequence is 17 residues long.

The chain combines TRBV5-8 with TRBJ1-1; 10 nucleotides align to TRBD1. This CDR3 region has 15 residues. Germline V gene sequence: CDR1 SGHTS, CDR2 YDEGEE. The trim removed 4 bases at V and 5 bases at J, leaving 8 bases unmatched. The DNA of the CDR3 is TGTGCCAGCAGCATGGGACAGGGGAGGCGAACTGAAGCTTTCTTT. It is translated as CASSMGQGRRTEAFF.

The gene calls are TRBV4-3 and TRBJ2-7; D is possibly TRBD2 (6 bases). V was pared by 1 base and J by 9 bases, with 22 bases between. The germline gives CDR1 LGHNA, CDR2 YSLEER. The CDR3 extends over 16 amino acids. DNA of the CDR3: TGCGCCAGCAGCCAAGGATTAGGAGGAGGGCTGGGTGGGCAGTACTTC. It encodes CASSQGLGGGLGGQYF.

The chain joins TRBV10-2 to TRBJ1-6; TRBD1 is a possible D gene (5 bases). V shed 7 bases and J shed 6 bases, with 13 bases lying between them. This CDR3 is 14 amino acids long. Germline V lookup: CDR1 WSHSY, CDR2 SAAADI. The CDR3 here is CASKSGGRNSPLHF. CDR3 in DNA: TGCGCCAGCAAGTCCGGGGGACGTAATTCACCCCTCCACTTT.

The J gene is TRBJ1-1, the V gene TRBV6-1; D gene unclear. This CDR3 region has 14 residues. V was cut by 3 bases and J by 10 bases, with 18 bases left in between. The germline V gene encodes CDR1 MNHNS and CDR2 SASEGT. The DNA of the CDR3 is TGTGCCAGCAGTGAGATGGGCCCCTTTGGAGGAGCTTTCTTT. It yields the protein CASSEMGPFGGAFF.

For the CDR3, the DNA is TGTGCCAGTAGTATATCGGGGGGGGCGTACAATGAGCAGTTCTTC. Its translation: CASSISGGAYNEQFF. This chain joins TRBV19 and TRBJ2-1; the match to TRBD2 covers 8 bases. V trimming: 2 bases; J trimming: 4 bases; junction bases outside the gene matches: 4. The CDR3 runs 15 residues. The germline gives CDR1 LNHDA, CDR2 SQIVND (reference sequence).

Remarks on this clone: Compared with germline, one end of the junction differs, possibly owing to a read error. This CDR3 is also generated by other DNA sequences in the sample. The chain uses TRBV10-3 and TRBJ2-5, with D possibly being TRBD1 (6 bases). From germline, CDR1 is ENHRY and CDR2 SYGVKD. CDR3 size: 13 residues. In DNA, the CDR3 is TGTGCCATCAGTGGGACAGAGGGGGAGACTCAGTACTTC. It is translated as CAISGTEGETQYF.

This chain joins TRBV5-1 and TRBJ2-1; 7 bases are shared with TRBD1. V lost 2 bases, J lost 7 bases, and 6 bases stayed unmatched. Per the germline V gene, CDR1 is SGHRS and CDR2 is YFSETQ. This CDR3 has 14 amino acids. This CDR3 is CASSLMDRRNEQFF. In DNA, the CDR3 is TGCGCCAGCAGCTTAATGGACAGGAGAAATGAGCAGTTCTTC.

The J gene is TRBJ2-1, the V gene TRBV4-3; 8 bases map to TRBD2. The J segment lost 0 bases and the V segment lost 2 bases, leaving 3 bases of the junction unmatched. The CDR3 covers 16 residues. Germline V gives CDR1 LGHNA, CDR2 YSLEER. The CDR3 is CASSQSAGGSYNEQFF. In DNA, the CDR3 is TGCGCCAGCAGCCAATCGGCGGGGGGCTCCTACAATGAGCAGTTCTTC.

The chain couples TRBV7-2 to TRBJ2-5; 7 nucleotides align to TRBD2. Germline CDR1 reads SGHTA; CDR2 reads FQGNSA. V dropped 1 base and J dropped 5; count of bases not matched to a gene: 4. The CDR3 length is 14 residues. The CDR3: CASSLVGRGETQYF. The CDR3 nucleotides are TGTGCCAGCAGCTTAGTAGGGCGGGGGGAGACCCAGTACTTC.

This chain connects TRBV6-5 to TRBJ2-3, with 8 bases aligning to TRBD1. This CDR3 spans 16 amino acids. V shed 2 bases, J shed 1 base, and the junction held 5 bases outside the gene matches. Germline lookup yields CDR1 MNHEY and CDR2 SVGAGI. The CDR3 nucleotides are TGTGCCAGCAGTTACCATCAGGGGGCGGGCACAGATACGCAGTATTTT. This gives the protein CASSYHQGAGTDTQYF.

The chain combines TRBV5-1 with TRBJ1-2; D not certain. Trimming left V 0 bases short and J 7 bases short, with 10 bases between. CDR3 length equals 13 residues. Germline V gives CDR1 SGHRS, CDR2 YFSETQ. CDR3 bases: TGCGCCAGCAGCTTGGGTCCGAGAACTGGCTACACCTTC. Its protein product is CASSLGPRTGYTF.

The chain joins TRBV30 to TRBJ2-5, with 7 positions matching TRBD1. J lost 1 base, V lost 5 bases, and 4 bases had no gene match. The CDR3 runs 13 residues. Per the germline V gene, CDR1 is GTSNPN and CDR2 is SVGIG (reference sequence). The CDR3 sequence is CAWGTGVQETQYF. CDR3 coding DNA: TGTGCCTGGGGTACAGGGGTCCAAGAGACCCAGTACTTC.

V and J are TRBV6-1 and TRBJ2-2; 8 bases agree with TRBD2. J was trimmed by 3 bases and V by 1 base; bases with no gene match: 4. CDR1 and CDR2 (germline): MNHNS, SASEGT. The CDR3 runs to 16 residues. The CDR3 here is CASSEGTSSHTGELFF. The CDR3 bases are TGTGCCAGCAGTGAAGGGACTAGCAGCCACACCGGGGAGCTGTTTTTT.

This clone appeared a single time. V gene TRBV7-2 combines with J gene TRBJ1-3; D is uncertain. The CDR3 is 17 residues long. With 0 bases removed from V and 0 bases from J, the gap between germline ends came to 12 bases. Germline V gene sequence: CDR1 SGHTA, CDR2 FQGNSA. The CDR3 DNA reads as TGTGCCAGCAGCTTAGCCGGGAACTCTCACTCTGGAAACACCATATATTTT. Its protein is CASSLAGNSHSGNTIYF.

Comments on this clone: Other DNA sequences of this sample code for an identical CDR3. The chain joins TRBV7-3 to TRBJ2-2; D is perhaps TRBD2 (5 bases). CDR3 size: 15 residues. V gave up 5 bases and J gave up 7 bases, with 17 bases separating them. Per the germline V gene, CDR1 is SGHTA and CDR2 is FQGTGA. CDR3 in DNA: TGTGCCAGCAGCCCGATTGTCAGCGGAGACGGGGAGCTGTTTTTT. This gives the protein CASSPIVSGDGELFF.

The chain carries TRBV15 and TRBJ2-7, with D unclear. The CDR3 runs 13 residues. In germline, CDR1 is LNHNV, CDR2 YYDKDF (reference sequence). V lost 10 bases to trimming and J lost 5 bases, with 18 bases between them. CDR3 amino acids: CASRESSANEQYF. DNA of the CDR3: TGTGCCAGTCGAGAGTCGAGTGCAAACGAGCAGTACTTC.

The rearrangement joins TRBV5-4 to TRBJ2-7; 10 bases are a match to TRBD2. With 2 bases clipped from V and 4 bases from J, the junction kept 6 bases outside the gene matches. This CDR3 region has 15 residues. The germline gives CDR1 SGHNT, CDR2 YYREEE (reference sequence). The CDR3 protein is CASSLLAGRSYEQYF. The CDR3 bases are TGTGCCAGCAGCTTACTAGCGGGAAGATCGTACGAGCAGTACTTC.

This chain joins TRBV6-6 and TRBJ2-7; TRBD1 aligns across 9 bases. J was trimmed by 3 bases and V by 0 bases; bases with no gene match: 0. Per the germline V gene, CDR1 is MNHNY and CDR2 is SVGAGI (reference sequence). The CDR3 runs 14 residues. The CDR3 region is CASSYSGQGYEQYF. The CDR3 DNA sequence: TGTGCCAGCAGTTACTCGGGACAGGGCTACGAGCAGTACTTC.

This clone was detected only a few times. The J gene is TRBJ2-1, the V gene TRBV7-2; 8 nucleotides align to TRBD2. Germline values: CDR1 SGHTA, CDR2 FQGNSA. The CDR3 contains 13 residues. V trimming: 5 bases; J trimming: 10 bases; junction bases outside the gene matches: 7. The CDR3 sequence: CASSPGLAEEQFF. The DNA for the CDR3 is TGTGCCAGCAGCCCCGGACTAGCAGAAGAGCAGTTCTTC.

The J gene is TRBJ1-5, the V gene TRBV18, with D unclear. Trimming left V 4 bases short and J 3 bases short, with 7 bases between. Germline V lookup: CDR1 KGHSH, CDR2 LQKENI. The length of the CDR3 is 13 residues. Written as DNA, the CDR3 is TGTGCCAGCTCACGCGGGCCCAATCAGCCCCAGCATTTT. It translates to CASSRGPNQPQHF.

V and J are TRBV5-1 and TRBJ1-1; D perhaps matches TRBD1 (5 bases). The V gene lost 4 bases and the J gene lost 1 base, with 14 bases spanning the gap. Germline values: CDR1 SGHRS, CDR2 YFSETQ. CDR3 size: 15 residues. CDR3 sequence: CASSRGATSNTEAFF. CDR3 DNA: TGCGCCAGCAGCCGCGGGGCCACTTCGAACACTGAAGCTTTCTTT.

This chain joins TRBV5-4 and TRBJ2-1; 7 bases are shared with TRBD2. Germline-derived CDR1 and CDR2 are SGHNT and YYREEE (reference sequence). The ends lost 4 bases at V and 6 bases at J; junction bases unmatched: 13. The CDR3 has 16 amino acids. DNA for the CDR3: TGTGCCAGCAGCACCATAAGCGGGACTTGGGGCAATGAGCAGTTCTTC. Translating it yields CASSTISGTWGNEQFF.

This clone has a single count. CDR3 loop: CASSLEGLQPDTQYF. CDR3 bases: TGTGCCAGCAGCTTGGAGGGACTCCAACCGGATACGCAGTATTTT. The chain uses TRBV7-2 and TRBJ2-3; possible D gene TRBD2, 6 bases. Germline CDR1 SGHTA, CDR2 FQGNSA. V gave up 3 bases and J gave up 6 bases, with 16 bases separating them. There are 15 residues in the CDR3.

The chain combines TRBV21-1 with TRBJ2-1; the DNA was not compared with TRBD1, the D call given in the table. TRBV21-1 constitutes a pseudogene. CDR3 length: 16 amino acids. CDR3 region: CASSKVTDSLIHEQFF. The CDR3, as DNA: TGTGCCAGCAGCAAAGTAACGGACAGCCTCATCCATGAGCAGTTCTTC.

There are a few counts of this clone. CDR3 residues: CASSPREFGNTIYF. The CDR3 DNA is TGTGCCAGCAGCCCCCGGGAATTCGGAAACACCATATATTTT. The chain couples TRBV6-1 to TRBJ1-3; no definite D call. The CDR3 length is 14 residues. CDR1 is MNHNS and CDR2 is SASEGT in the germline V gene. V shed 6 bases and J shed 4 bases, with 13 bases lying between them.